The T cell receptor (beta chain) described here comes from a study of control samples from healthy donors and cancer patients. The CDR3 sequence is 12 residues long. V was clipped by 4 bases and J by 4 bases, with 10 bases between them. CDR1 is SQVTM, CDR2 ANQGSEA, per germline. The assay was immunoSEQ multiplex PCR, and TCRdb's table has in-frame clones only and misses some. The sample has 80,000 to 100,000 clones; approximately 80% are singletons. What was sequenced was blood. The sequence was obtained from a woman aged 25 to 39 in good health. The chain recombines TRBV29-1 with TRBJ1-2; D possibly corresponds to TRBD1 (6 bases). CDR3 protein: CSVVGRGYGYTF. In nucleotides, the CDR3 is TGCAGCGTTGTCGGCAGGGGCTATGGCTACACCTTC. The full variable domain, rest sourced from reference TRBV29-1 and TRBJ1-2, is SAVISQKPSRDICQRGTSLTIQCQVDSQVTMMFWYRQQPGQSLTLIATANQGSEATYESGFVIDKFPISRPNLTFSTLTVSNMSPEDSSIYLCSVVGRGYGYTFGSGTRLTVV.